The 2 T cell receptor beta chains reported below all come from one sample, sequenced in a study of blood T cells in healthy people across ages. Through a sample-barcoded 5' primer and a J-beta primer mix, a second PCR was run for roughly 6 to 11 cycles. TCRdb recomputed calls from the 5' RACE reads with MiXCR, one row per CDR3 protein. The table includes 1,100,000 or so distinct CDR3 sequences, 40% to 45% detected once. Material for sequencing was blood. The receptors were sampled from a woman aged 55-75 years in good health.

The chain is built from TRBV6-5 and TRBJ1-4; 7 bases line up with TRBD1. The length of the CDR3 is 13 residues. CDR1 is MNHEY and CDR2 is SVGAGI in the germline V gene. Trimming took 6 bases from V and 8 from J; bases not matched to a gene: 6. Written as DNA, the CDR3 is TGTGCCAGCAGGACAGGGTTTGAAGAAAAACTGTTTTTT. Protein sequence: CASRTGFEEKLFF.

This clonotype was found once. The V and J genes are TRBV29-1 and TRBJ1-1; 7 nucleotides line up with TRBD1. The germline V gene has CDR1 SQVTM and CDR2 ANQGSEA. This CDR3 region has 14 residues. Trimming took 3 bases from V and 1 from J; bases not matched to a gene: 5. The CDR3 bases are TGCAGCGTTGACGAACAGGGGAGGAACACTGAAGCTTTCTTT. Its translation is CSVDEQGRNTEAFF.